One and the same sample provided the 3 T cell receptor beta chains below, sequenced in a study of blood T cell repertoires in COVID-19. Some clones are missing from TCRdb's copy, which holds only in-frame ones; the method was immunoSEQ multiplex PCR. The sample holds about 150,000 clones, over 60% seen once. The sequenced sample consisted of peripheral blood. These receptors were collected from an older man with acute or convalescent COVID-19.

This sequence joins TRBV19 and TRBJ1-3; perhaps TRBD1 as D (5 bases). This CDR3 has 12 residues. Trimming stripped 7 bases from V and 4 bases from J, with 8 bases between. The germline V gene encodes CDR1 LNHDA and CDR2 SQIVND (reference sequence). CDR3 sequence reads: CASKGAGNTIYF. CDR3 bases: TGTGCCAGTAAAGGGGCCGGAAACACCATATATTTT.

In nucleotides, the CDR3 is TGTGCCAGCAGCCAAGCCAGGGGCTACGAGCAGTACGTC. Translating it yields CASSQARGYEQYV. The chain carries TRBV3-1 (or the pseudogene TRBV3-2) and TRBJ2-7; possible D gene TRBD1, 6 bases. The V end lost 1 base, the J end lost 3 bases, and 7 bases lay between the germline ends. Germline V gene data show CDR1 as LGHDT and CDR2 as YNNKEL (reference sequence). This CDR3 is 13 amino acids long.

The V and J genes are TRBV30 and TRBJ2-2; D not certain. Trimming cost V 5 bases and J 9 bases, with 7 bases left between them. In germline, CDR1 is GTSNPN, CDR2 SVGIG (reference sequence). The CDR3 is 10 amino acids. In DNA form, the CDR3 reads TGTGCCTGGGGACGTAGGGAGCTGTTTTTT. Amino acids: CAWGRRELFF.